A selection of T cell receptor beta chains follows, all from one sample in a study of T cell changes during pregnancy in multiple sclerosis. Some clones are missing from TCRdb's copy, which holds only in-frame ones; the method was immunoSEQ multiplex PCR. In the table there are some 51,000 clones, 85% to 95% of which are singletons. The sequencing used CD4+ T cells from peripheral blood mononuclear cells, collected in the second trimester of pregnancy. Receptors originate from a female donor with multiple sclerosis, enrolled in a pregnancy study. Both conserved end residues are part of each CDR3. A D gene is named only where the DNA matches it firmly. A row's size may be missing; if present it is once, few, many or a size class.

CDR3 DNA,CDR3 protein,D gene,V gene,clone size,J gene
TGTGCTAGTGGTTTGATCGCGGGGGGGGTCAATACGCAGTATTTT,CASGLIAGGVNTQYF,TRBD2,TRBV12-5,once,TRBJ2-3
TGCAGCGTGGGGACAGGCCGAGGGGGGAACACTGAAGCTTTCTTT,CSVGTGRGGNTEAFF,TRBD1,TRBV29-1,.,TRBJ1-1
TGTGCCAGCAGTGACAGGAGGGTGGGTACGCAGTATTTT,CASSDRRVGTQYF,.,TRBV6-4,.,TRBJ2-3
TGTGCCTGGAGATTAGGGGGCTCCTACAATGAGCAGTTCTTC,CAWRLGGSYNEQFF,.,TRBV30,.,TRBJ2-1
TGTGCCAGTAGTAGGAGGGAACACTCACCCCTCCACTTT,CASSRREHSPLHF,.,TRBV19,once,TRBJ1-6
TGTGCCAGTATCCCCGGGACAGGGACCCTCAGCACAGATACGCAGTATTTT,CASIPGTGTLSTDTQYF,TRBD1,TRBV19,.,TRBJ2-3
TGTGCCAGCAGTTGGGTTTGGGCCCTTGGCTACACCTTC,CASSWVWALGYTF,.,TRBV25-1,once,TRBJ1-2
TGTGCCAGCAGCTTCAATATTTGGACAGAGGAAGGCTACACCTTC,CASSFNIWTEEGYTF,.,TRBV5-6,.,TRBJ1-2
TGTGCCATCTCGGGAGGGGAGACCCAGTACTTC,CAISGGETQYF,TRBD2,TRBV10-3,.,TRBJ2-5
TGTGCCAGCAGTTACTCGCGGGGGGCAGGCCAAGAGACCCAGTACTTC,CASSYSRGAGQETQYF,TRBD2,TRBV6-5,.,TRBJ2-5
TGTGCCAGCAGCTTAGCCTTAAAGGGAGGGAAGTCCCACGAGCAGTACTTC,CASSLALKGGKSHEQYF,TRBD2,TRBV7-6,.,TRBJ2-7
TGCGCCAGCAGCTTGGTAGGTTGGACAGGGGGAAAAAACATTCAGTACTTC,CASSLVGWTGGKNIQYF,TRBD1,TRBV5-1,.,TRBJ2-4
TGCGCCAGCAGCCAAGATTCCTTGAGGGCGTATGGCTACACCTTC,CASSQDSLRAYGYTF,.,TRBV4-1,.,TRBJ1-2
TGCGCCAGCAGCCCCGGCGGGTTGCGCAGCTACGAGCAGTACTTC,CASSPGGLRSYEQYF,.,TRBV5-1,.,TRBJ2-7
TGTGCCAGTATTTTTCAGGAGACAGGGAGACCTGAAGCTTTCTTT,CASIFQETGRPEAFF,TRBD1,TRBV19,.,TRBJ1-1
TGTGCCAGCAGCGCTTGGGGCACTAGCAACAATGAGCAGTTCTTC,CASSAWGTSNNEQFF,.,TRBV6-5,.,TRBJ2-1
TGTGCCAGCAGCTTAGGGCCCTCCTATGGCTACACCTTC,CASSLGPSYGYTF,.,TRBV7-8,.,TRBJ1-2
TGCACCAGCAGCCAAGATCGGGGGGCGGATGGCTACACCTTC,CTSSQDRGADGYTF,.,TRBV1,.,TRBJ1-2
TGCGCCAGCAGTGAGACCCTCCTTCTAGGGAGTACTGAAGCTTTCTTT,CASSETLLLGSTEAFF,.,TRBV10-2,.,TRBJ1-1
TGTGCCAGCAGCCTCGACAGGGCCGGGGAGCTGTTTTTT,CASSLDRAGELFF,TRBD1,TRBV7-2,.,TRBJ2-2
TGTGCCAGCGGACGGCCCGGGACTAGCGGGGGGCCAACCTACGAGCAGTACTTC,CASGRPGTSGGPTYEQYF,TRBD2,TRBV27,once,TRBJ2-7
TGTGCCTGGAGGGGCGACAGGGTCAATGAGCAGTTCTTC,CAWRGDRVNEQFF,TRBD1,TRBV30,.,TRBJ2-1
TGTGCCAGTAGTATATCCGGACAGGGGCCACAAGAGACCCAGTACTTC,CASSISGQGPQETQYF,TRBD1,TRBV19,.,TRBJ2-5